The 30 T cell receptor beta chains presented below share a single source sample, sequenced in a study of molecular identifiers for immune sequencing clone quantification. TCRdb re-called the PCR reads with MiXCR, one entry per CDR3 protein. The sample holds 400,000 to 600,000 distinct CDR3 sequences; about 20% are singletons and the top ten take 0.7% to 1%. The sample taken for sequencing was naive CD8+ T cells from blood, with Jurkat cell RNA spiked in. Documented subset: FACS-sorted CD8+CD4-CCR7+CD45RA+ naive T cells. These receptors were taken from a human donor in good health. Some libraries in this study had Jurkat cell RNA spiked in.

The chain combines TRBV27 with TRBJ2-1, with 12 nucleotides matching TRBD2. In germline, CDR1 is MNHEY, CDR2 SMNVEV (reference sequence). V lost 3 bases, J lost 9 bases, and 6 bases stayed unmatched. This CDR3 contains 15 residues. Here the CDR3 reads CASSFRLAGAIEQFF. The CDR3, as DNA: TGTGCCAGCAGTTTTAGACTAGCGGGAGCCATTGAGCAGTTCTTC.

Concerning this clonotype: A much larger clone sits a single nucleotide away, making a read error possible. CDR3 amino acids: CASSPGIRGLMNTAAFF. In DNA form, the CDR3 reads TGTGCCAGCAGCCCAGGCATTAGGGGGCTCATGAACACTGCAGCTTTCTTT. This chain uses TRBV5-6 with TRBJ1-1, with 7 nucleotides matching TRBD1. The CDR3 is 17 amino acids. Germline CDR1 reads SGHDT; CDR2 reads YYEEEE.

J is TRBJ1-1 and V is TRBV28; tentative D call: TRBD1 (6 bases). The CDR3 is 13 residues long. Germline V lookup: CDR1 MDHEN, CDR2 SYDVKM. Trimming left V 6 bases short and J 6 bases short, with 14 bases between. The CDR3: CASSQGRLAEAFF. CDR3 bases: TGTGCCAGCAGCCAGGGGCGCCTTGCTGAAGCTTTCTTT.

V usage is TRBV9 and J usage is TRBJ2-3; D possibly matches TRBD1 or TRBD2 (6 bases each). Germline V gene data show CDR1 as SGDLS and CDR2 as YYNGEE. Between the trimmed V and J ends, which lost 0 bases and 2 bases, there was a span of 13 bases. This CDR3 is built from 16 residues. The CDR3 protein is CASSVEGGQSTDTQYF. The CDR3 DNA sequence: TGTGCCAGCAGCGTAGAGGGGGGCCAATCCACAGATACGCAGTATTTT.

On this clonotype itself: A read error is possible here, since a much larger clone lies one base away. This CDR3 fails to terminate in the conserved phenylalanine or tryptophan, so it likely reflects a read error. The chain combines TRBV7-9 with TRBJ1-4; tentatively, D is TRBD1 (6 bases). Per germline, CDR1 SEHNR and CDR2 FQNEAQ (reference sequence). The CDR3 has 15 residues. Trimming pared 5 bases from V and 2 bases from J, leaving 12 bases between. CDR3 coding DNA: TGTGCCAGCAGCCAGGGGTACTATACTAATGAAAAACTGTTTCTT. Encoded protein: CASSQGYYTNEKLFL.

Remarks on this clonotype: This may be a read error, as it is one base from a much larger clone. V is TRBV12-3 or TRBV12-4 and J is TRBJ2-3; D is uncertain. Trimming cost V 5 bases and J 8 bases, with 14 bases left between them. The CDR3 is 13 amino acids. Here the CDR3 reads CASSPTLGGTQYF. In DNA form, the CDR3 reads TGTGCCAGCAGTCCTACGCTAGGTGGTACGCAGTATTTT.

This clonotype was recorded many times. This chain links TRBV24-1 with TRBJ2-1; 8 nucleotides agree with TRBD1. Germline lookup yields CDR1 KGHDR and CDR2 SFDVKD. The CDR3 is 17 amino acids. The V gene end was trimmed by 5 bases and the J gene end by 8 bases; junction bases not matched to a gene: 16. The CDR3 region is CATSGVPRGQPVDEQFF. The CDR3 region has the DNA TGTGCCACCAGTGGTGTCCCCAGGGGGCAACCGGTAGATGAGCAGTTCTTC.

There are many counts of this clonotype. The chain combines TRBV20-1 with TRBJ2-7, with 11 positions matching TRBD1. The CDR3 has 14 residues. J gave up 4 bases and V 5 bases, and 7 bases lay outside the gene matches. Germline V gene data show CDR1 as DFQATT and CDR2 as SNEGSKA (reference sequence). The CDR3 DNA reads TGCAGTGCTCGAGCCGGGACAGGGGGGTACGAGCAGTACTTC. Its protein product is CSARAGTGGYEQYF.

Regarding this clonotype: Since a much larger clone is just one base distant, this may be a read error. The CDR3 does not close with the conserved phenylalanine or tryptophan, likely indicating a read error. V usage is TRBV6-2 or TRBV6-3 and J usage is TRBJ1-5; D is perhaps TRBD1 (5 bases). The germline V gene has CDR1 MNHEY and CDR2 SVGEGT. The length of the CDR3 is 13 residues. Trimming removed 6 bases from V and 6 bases from J, with 12 bases in between. The CDR3 protein is CASSQGFGQPQHL. DNA for the CDR3: TGTGCCAGCAGCCAGGGTTTCGGTCAGCCCCAGCATCTT.

The chain is built from TRBV7-9 and TRBJ2-2, with 8 bases that match TRBD1. This CDR3 is built from 15 residues. Germline CDR1 SEHNR, CDR2 FQNEAQ (reference sequence). The J segment lost 3 bases and the V segment lost 7 bases, leaving 7 bases of the junction unmatched. The CDR3 bases are TGTGCCAGCACGGACAGGGAAGGAGACACCGGGGAGCTGTTTTTT. It yields the protein CASTDREGDTGELFF.

This clonotype has only a few counts. The J gene is TRBJ2-5, the V gene TRBV10-3, with 7 bases lining up with TRBD2. CDR1 is ENHRY and CDR2 is SYGVKD in the germline V gene. Trimming removed 2 bases from V and 2 bases from J; junction bases left unmatched: 5. The CDR3 loop spans 15 amino acids. CDR3 DNA: TGTGCCATCAGTGAGCTGGGGGGGGGACAAGAGACCCAGTACTTC. Translated, it gives CAISELGGGQETQYF.

The chain employs TRBV27 and TRBJ2-2; TRBD2 is a possible D gene (6 bases). Germline CDR1 reads MNHEY; CDR2 reads SMNVEV (reference sequence). V lost 0 bases and J 5 bases, leaving 16 bases between the germline ends. The CDR3 is made up of 17 amino acids. CDR3 in DNA: TGTGCCAGCAGTTTATCGGGACTTCACCGCCGAACCGGGGAGCTGTTTTTT. Residues: CASSLSGLHRRTGELFF.

This clonotype was recorded at least ten times. The chain employs TRBV5-4 and TRBJ2-3; 8 bases map to TRBD2. The germline CDR1 and CDR2 sequences are SGHNT and YYREEE (reference sequence). The CDR3 extends over 17 amino acids. J was trimmed by 2 bases and V by 4 bases; bases with no gene match: 12. The CDR3 is CASSRGGGTPSTDTQYF. The CDR3 nucleotides read TGTGCCAGCAGCCGCGGCGGGGGGACCCCATCCACAGATACGCAGTATTTT.

This clonotype was counted at least ten times. In DNA, the CDR3 is TGTGCCAGCAGCTCCGGAGACAGGGGGCCTGAAGCTTTCTTT. It yields the protein CASSSGDRGPEAFF. The chain links TRBV5-4 to TRBJ1-1, with TRBD1 matching 10 bases. Germline V lookup: CDR1 SGHNT, CDR2 YYREEE (reference sequence). Trimming took 3 bases from V and 6 from J; bases not matched to a gene: 5. The CDR3 spans 14 residues.

This clonotype was counted many times. This chain connects TRBV25-1 to TRBJ2-7, with TRBD2 matching over 7 bases. The V gene's germline CDR1 is MGHDK and CDR2 SYGVNS. This CDR3 spans 12 amino acids. With 9 bases clipped from V and 4 bases from J, the junction kept 6 bases outside the gene matches. CDR3 amino acids: CARSGVVYEQYF. In DNA, the CDR3 is TGTGCCAGGAGCGGGGTCGTATACGAGCAGTACTTC.

This clonotype appeared a few times. The chain is built from TRBV19 and TRBJ2-3; D might be TRBD2 (6 bases). V was clipped by 7 bases and J by 0 bases, with 17 bases between them. The CDR3 is made up of 16 amino acids. In germline, CDR1 is LNHDA, CDR2 SQIVND (reference sequence). CDR3 sequence reads: CASKPYTRGSTDTQYF. The CDR3 DNA sequence: TGTGCCAGTAAGCCCTATACCCGGGGGAGCACAGATACGCAGTATTTT.

This clonotype was observed at least ten times. J is TRBJ2-3 and V is TRBV28, with D uncertain. There are 13 residues in the CDR3. Trimming shortened V by 4 bases and J by 6 bases, and 11 bases separated the two germline ends. Germline assignment: CDR1 MDHEN and CDR2 SYDVKM. CDR3 in amino acids: CASSSANVDTQYF. The DNA for the CDR3 is TGTGCCAGCAGTTCCGCTAATGTGGATACGCAGTATTTT.

In the case of this clonotype: A read error may be the cause here, since a much bigger clone is one base away. Given the absence of the conserved phenylalanine or tryptophan at the CDR3 end, a read error is likely. V usage is TRBV29-1 and J usage is TRBJ2-1; TRBD2 matches 10 bases. The CDR3 is made up of 15 amino acids. The V segment lost 4 bases and the J segment 0 bases; nucleotides outside the gene matches: 3. Per germline, CDR1 SQVTM and CDR2 ANQGSEA. The CDR3 coding sequence is TGCAGCGTTGTAGGACTAGCGGCCTCCTACAATGAGCAGTTCCTC. Translating it yields CSVVGLAASYNEQFL.

With respect to this clonotype: This may arise from a read error, as a much more abundant clone is one base away. The CDR3 ends on some other residue instead of the conserved phenylalanine or tryptophan, so this is likely a read error. For the CDR3, the DNA is TGTGCCAGCAGTTACTCCGGGATTAATGAAAAACTGTTTCTT. Amino acid sequence: CASSYSGINEKLFL. This chain uses TRBV6-5 with TRBJ1-4, with unresolved D. CDR3 length: 14 amino acids. V was shortened by 0 bases and J by 4 bases, with 6 bases between the two germline ends. From germline, CDR1 is MNHEY and CDR2 SVGAGI.

This clonotype has a handful of counts. The rearrangement uses TRBV19 and TRBJ2-5; TRBD2 is a possible D gene (6 bases). CDR1 LNHDA and CDR2 SQIVND come from the germline V gene (reference sequence). The CDR3 is made up of 14 amino acids. V was cut by 4 bases and J by 5 bases, with 14 bases left in between. The CDR3 DNA reads as TGTGCCAGTAGTACTAGCGACTTTTACGAGACCCAGTACTTC. Protein product: CASSTSDFYETQYF. The full variable domain, rest sourced from reference TRBV19 and TRBJ2-5, is DGGITQSPKYLFRKEGQNVTLSCEQNLNHDAMYWYRQDPGQGLRLIYYSQIVNDFQKGDIAEGYSVSREKKESFPLTVTSAQKNPTAFYLCASSTSDFYETQYFGPGTRLLVL.

The sample holds many counts of this clonotype. This chain uses TRBV27 with TRBJ1-1; D call uncertain. CDR3 size: 15 residues. CDR1 MNHEY and CDR2 SMNVEV come from the germline V gene (reference sequence). V gave up 5 bases and J gave up 2 bases, with 15 bases separating them. CDR3 sequence reads: CASSLLWSPNTEAFF. As DNA, the CDR3 is TGTGCCAGCAGTCTATTATGGTCCCCAAACACTGAAGCTTTCTTT.

This chain links TRBV30 with TRBJ2-1; 7 nucleotides match TRBD2. The CDR3 extends over 15 amino acids. The V and J ends lost 0 bases and 4 bases, in that order; junction bases with no gene match: 6. In germline, CDR1 is GTSNPN, CDR2 SVGIG (reference sequence). CDR3 residues: CAWSVRTSVYNEQFF. The CDR3 region has the DNA TGTGCCTGGAGTGTACGCACTAGCGTATACAATGAGCAGTTCTTC.

This chain links TRBV5-4 with TRBJ1-4; D unresolved. Germline lookup yields CDR1 SGHNT and CDR2 YYREEE (reference sequence). The CDR3 sequence is 14 residues long. V shed 0 bases and J shed 5 bases, with 8 bases lying between them. The CDR3 protein is CASSLGIENEKLFF. CDR3 in DNA: TGTGCCAGCAGCTTGGGAATAGAAAATGAAAAACTGTTTTTT.

This clonotype showed up many times. This rearrangement joins TRBV5-1 to TRBJ2-1, with 11 bases lining up with TRBD2. The CDR3 is made up of 15 amino acids. V lost 4 bases, J lost 5 bases, and 5 bases stayed unmatched. The V gene's germline CDR1 is SGHRS and CDR2 YFSETQ. DNA for the CDR3: TGCGCCAGCAGCCTGGGGACTAGCGGCAACAATGAGCAGTTCTTC. As protein: CASSLGTSGNNEQFF. The entire variable domain, with the rest obtained from reference TRBV5-1 and TRBJ2-1, is as follows: KAGVTQTPRYLIKTRGQQVTLSCSPISGHRSVSWYQQTPGQGLQFLFEYFSETQRNKGNFPGRFSGRQFSNSRSEMNVSTLELGDSALYLCASSLGTSGNNEQFFGPGTRLTVL.

This clonotype was observed at least ten times. This chain links TRBV28 with TRBJ1-1; TRBD1 agrees at 7 bases. In germline, CDR1 is MDHEN, CDR2 SYDVKM. The CDR3 is 14 residues long. Losses at the gene ends were 3 bases for V and 1 base for J; bases not matched to a gene: 2. The CDR3 spells CASSFRGRNTEAFF. The CDR3 nucleotides read TGTGCCAGCAGTTTTAGGGGGCGGAACACTGAAGCTTTCTTT.

The rearrangement links TRBV6-2 or TRBV6-3 to TRBJ2-7; D is undetermined. CDR1 and CDR2 (germline): MNHEY, SVGEGT. The ends were cut back, 0 bases at V and 3 bases at J, with 9 bases in the middle. This CDR3 region has 14 residues. The CDR3, as DNA: TGTGCCAGCAGTTACTCTGGAACAGACTACGAGCAGTACTTC. Residues: CASSYSGTDYEQYF.

This clonotype came up a few times. The rearrangement links TRBV10-3 to TRBJ2-5, with 8 bases fitting TRBD2. The trim removed 4 bases at V and 1 base at J, leaving 5 bases unmatched. Germline CDR1 ENHRY, CDR2 SYGVKD. The CDR3 contains 15 residues. The CDR3, as DNA: TGTGCCATCAGTGTCGCGGGAGGCCTCCAAGAGACCCAGTACTTC. Encoded protein: CAISVAGGLQETQYF.

The chain couples TRBV20-1 to TRBJ1-1; possible D gene TRBD1, 6 bases. The ends were cut back, 1 base at V and 0 bases at J, with 15 bases in the middle. From germline, CDR1 is DFQATT and CDR2 SNEGSKA (reference sequence). This CDR3 region has 16 residues. The CDR3 region is CSARGPTGFMNTEAFF. The CDR3 DNA reads as TGCAGTGCTAGAGGTCCGACAGGTTTTATGAACACTGAAGCTTTCTTT.

To note about this clonotype: This may stem from a read error, because a much larger clone lies one nucleotide away. The rearrangement links TRBV19 to TRBJ2-4; D tentatively fits TRBD1 or TRBD2 (5 bases each). The CDR3 spans 16 residues. The V gene's germline CDR1 is LNHDA and CDR2 SQIVND (reference sequence). CDR3: CASSIGSRGAKNIRYF. The CDR3 nucleotides read TGTGCCAGTAGTATAGGGTCCCGAGGGGCCAAAAACATTCGGTACTTC.

This clonotype was recorded many times. The chain has TRBV2 and TRBJ2-1; a weak D match, TRBD1 (6 bases). V lost 0 bases, J lost 4 bases, and 13 bases lay in between. CDR1 is SNHLY and CDR2 is FYNNEI in the germline V gene. CDR3 length: 16 amino acids. The CDR3 nucleotides are TGTGCCAGCAGTGAAGCGACAGGACAGAAGTACAATGAGCAGTTCTTC. Translating gives CASSEATGQKYNEQFF.